The sample holds a few counts of the clone carrying this T cell receptor (beta chain). Its antigen is unknown. TCRdb re-called clones from the PCR reads using MiXCR. The table has some 20,000 clones, 23% seen once. CDR3 length: 15 amino acids. Germline values: CDR1 MRHNA, CDR2 SNTAGT. V was trimmed by 5 bases and J by 3 bases, leaving 16 bases between them. This specimen comes from a study of metastatic and nonmetastatic thyroid tumors. Study summary: Comparison of repertoires was carried out across blood and tumor or nodule tissue from malignant and benign thyroid patients. Findings and caveats of the study: Compared with benign nodules, malignant thyroid tumors were reported to have significantly higher TCR beta diversity in both blood and tumor.

There were no patients who had received any treatment before thyroid surgery. The TCR comes from a male donor with papillary thyroid cancer or a benign thyroid nodule (not recorded which). Some clones in this sample may be carry-over from other donors' samples. The chain recombines TRBV6-4 with TRBJ1-2; perhaps TRBD1 as D (6 bases). The sequenced sample consisted of blood. CDR3 in amino acids: CASSPQGGGDYGYTF. The CDR3 nucleotides are TGTGCCAGCAGTCCCCAAGGGGGGGGCGACTATGGCTACACCTTC.